This TCR beta chain was observed in a study of a mutant IDH1 vaccine in newly diagnosed glioma (dated by TCRdb to the early 2020s). Study-wide context: Across visits V03 through V10, patients got a total of eight vaccinations, given in weeks 1, 3, 5, 7, 11, 15, 19 and 23. The 32 treated patients were approximately 62% male and around 40% female, with a mean age of roughly 40 years. Six visits were used for peripheral blood collection: V03 (baseline), V05, V07, V10, V12 and V13. Before enrollment, most patients had been given radiochemotherapy with temozolomide as standard therapy, while the rest had received either radiotherapy alone or temozolomide alone. Vaccination started 4-6 weeks after radiotherapy alone, or was given together with temozolomide cycles in the groups whose treatment included chemotherapy. Longitudinal TCRB deep sequencing was done for 25 to 30 treated patients, wherever samples were available for exploratory analyses.

Read against the paper, the sample's time point label means: week 5, during vaccination. Every vaccine dose consisted of 300 ug of a 20-mer mutant IDH1 peptide in Montanide, administered subcutaneously together with topical imiquimod. Newly diagnosed WHO grade 3 or 4 IDH1-mutant astrocytomas showing loss of nuclear ATRX were present in the donors. The samples were drawn from NOA16, a multicentre, single-arm, open-label phase I trial in Germany that tested a mutant IDH1 peptide vaccine in humans for the first time. Genomic DNA for TCRB sequencing was isolated from EDTA blood with the DNeasy Blood and Tissue Kit. What the research found in general, with its limitations: Selection of PBMC samples for TCRB deep sequencing was based on availability. Across multiple MHC alleles, vaccine-induced immune responses were seen in 90% to 95% of patients. Changes in the top peripheral T cell clonotypes picked up by TCRB sequencing did not appear to be linked to pseudoprogression. The authors stated that sample limitations prevented analyses of patient blood samples from being reproduced.

The library was produced with the immunoSEQ multiplex PCR assay. Following the manufacturer's protocol, the hsTCRB Kit was used to amplify rearranged TCR beta chain sequences. An Illumina MiSeq was used to sequence the TCRB libraries. Processing in the source paper ran as follows. The proprietary platform of the kit vendor was used for demultiplexing, trimming and gene mapping. This immuneACCESS table, as held by TCRdb, lists in-frame sequences with V and J called but not all clones. Of the missing ones, under half trace to an unresolved V gene in checked studies; the others have no known cause. V and J calls and clone size come straight from that table; D and trimming were deduced from the DNA. The sample records about 26,000 clones, more than 60% of which are singletons. The ten largest account for 6.5% to 7.5% of the sample. Remarks on this clone: Its recognized antigen is unknown. Base qualities were left out, and no much larger clone turns up one base away.

The receptor comes from a man aged 40-49 years with glioma. Some clones in this sample may be carry-over from other donors' samples. The starting material was PBMCs, obtained from a glioma patient whose treatment included an IDH1 peptide vaccine.

The CDR3 here reads CASSPQGGSYEQYF. Read as DNA, the sequence is TGTGCCAGCAGCCCCCAGGGGGGCTCCTACGAGCAGTACTTC. The receptor chain draws on TRBV11-2 and TRBJ2-7; matching of 7 bases hints at TRBD1 as the D gene. The CDR1 and CDR2 encoded by the germline V gene are SGHAT and FQNNGV. At the junction V is shortened by 5 bases and J by 0 bases, with 11 bases in between. The CDR3, cysteine through phenylalanine, is 14 amino acids long. The only DNA kept is the CDR3, 42 bases in frame from the first base.